These 29 T cell receptor beta chains were sequenced from one sample in a study of radiation and T cells in renal cell carcinoma. Clones were read by immunoSEQ multiplex PCR, and TCRdb kept only the in-frame ones, dropping some. This sample has tens of thousands of clones, with 80% to 90% found just once. Time point given: blood 2 weeks post-SBRT. Treatment given: 15 Gy SBRT to primary tumor, nephrectomy 4 weeks later. The source material was blood, sampled from a patient whose treatment included radiotherapy and nephrectomy. The receptor source for this set is a woman aged 45-60 years with renal cell carcinoma.

The DNA of the CDR3 is TGCGCCAGCAGCGAAGGATCTAATGAAAAACTGTTTTTT. Translating it yields CASSEGSNEKLFF. The rearrangement uses TRBV5-1 and TRBJ1-4; D remains ambiguous. The CDR3 has 13 amino acids. V was cut by 4 bases and J by 3 bases, with 7 bases left in between. Germline V gives CDR1 SGHRS, CDR2 YFSETQ.

The chain combines TRBV18 with TRBJ1-1, with D possibly being TRBD1 (6 bases). The CDR3 consists of 13 residues. V dropped 11 bases and J dropped 2 bases, with 15 bases sitting between them. Per germline, CDR1 KGHSH and CDR2 LQKENI. The CDR3 sequence: CAGATGINTEAFF. DNA for the CDR3: TGTGCCGGGGCAACAGGGATTAACACTGAAGCTTTCTTT.

This chain joins TRBV27 and TRBJ1-2; TRBD1 is a possible D gene (6 bases). Per the germline V gene, CDR1 is MNHEY and CDR2 is SMNVEV (reference sequence). There are 14 residues in the CDR3. V lost 7 bases, J lost 8 bases, and 20 bases lay in between. In DNA, the CDR3 is TGTGCCAGCACTCCCCTCCCGGGGGCGATGGGCTACACCTTC. Translation gives CASTPLPGAMGYTF.

The chain employs TRBV25-1 and TRBJ1-1; TRBD1 matches 8 bases. Germline V gene data show CDR1 as MGHDK and CDR2 as SYGVNS. This CDR3 region has 16 residues. J was trimmed by 1 base and V by 4 bases; bases with no gene match: 8. This CDR3 reads CASSGDRGSPNTEAFF. The CDR3 nucleotides are TGTGCCAGCAGTGGTGACAGGGGTTCCCCGAACACTGAAGCTTTCTTT.

The V gene is TRBV5-4, the J gene TRBJ2-7; the D is unclear. From germline, CDR1 is SGHNT and CDR2 YYREEE (reference sequence). The V and J ends lost 0 bases and 3 bases respectively, with 7 bases between them. This CDR3 spans 13 amino acids. CDR3 nucleotides: TGTGCCAGCAGCTTGGCAAGAGGCTACGAGCAGTACTTC. It codes for CASSLARGYEQYF.

The genes are TRBV28 and TRBJ2-7; D might be TRBD1 or TRBD2, each matching 6 bases. This CDR3 spans 13 amino acids. Germline V gene data show CDR1 as MDHEN and CDR2 as SYDVKM. V was cut by 2 bases and J by 4 bases, with 9 bases left in between. The CDR3 nucleotides are TGTGCCAGCAGTTTAGGAGGGGGATACGAGCAGTACTTC. Its protein product is CASSLGGGYEQYF. Looking up the rest from reference TRBV28 and TRBJ2-7 gives the full variable domain: DVKVTQSSRYLVKRTGEKVFLECVQDMDHENMFWYRQDPGLGLRLIYFSYDVKMKEKGDIPEGYSVSREKKERFSLILESASTNQTSMYLCASSLGGGYEQYFGPGTRLTVT.

The V gene is TRBV7-2, the J gene TRBJ2-2, with a possible D match to TRBD1 (5 bases). The germline V gene encodes CDR1 SGHTA and CDR2 FQGNSA. The V end lost 1 base, the J end lost 2 bases, and 8 bases lay between the germline ends. The length of the CDR3 is 15 residues. The CDR3 here is CASSLGGLNTGELFF. The CDR3 bases are TGTGCCAGCAGCTTAGGGGGCCTTAACACCGGGGAGCTGTTTTTT.

This clone appeared a single time. V and J are TRBV15 and TRBJ1-5, with TRBD1 identical over 8 bases. The J segment lost 9 bases and the V segment lost 6 bases, leaving 13 bases of the junction unmatched. The CDR3 sequence is 15 residues long. Looked up from germline, CDR1 is LNHNV and CDR2 is YYDKDF (reference sequence). The CDR3 here is CATSKTGQATRPQHF. The CDR3 DNA is TGTGCCACCAGTAAAACGGGACAGGCGACCCGGCCCCAGCATTTT.

This clone was detected only a few times. The chain employs TRBV2 and TRBJ2-7; D is unresolved. CDR1 and CDR2 from the germline V gene are SNHLY and FYNNEI. Deletions cut 7 bases from V and 3 bases from J, with 16 bases between. This CDR3 is built from 14 residues. CDR3 sequence: CASTKGVLDYEQYF. CDR3 DNA sequence: TGTGCCAGCACTAAGGGCGTTCTGGACTACGAGCAGTACTTC.

The V call is TRBV2, the J call TRBJ2-7; 7 bases map to TRBD1. There are 13 residues in the CDR3. The germline V gene has CDR1 SNHLY and CDR2 FYNNEI. V was pared by 6 bases and J by 0 bases, with 2 bases of the junction left unmatched. CDR3 bases: TGTGCCAGCAGACGGGACAGCTCCTACGAGCAGTACTTC. Its translation is CASRRDSSYEQYF.

The chain joins TRBV28 to TRBJ2-2; 10 bases align to TRBD2. This CDR3 has 15 residues. Germline V gene data show CDR1 as MDHEN and CDR2 as SYDVKM. J gave up 0 bases and V 10 bases, and 5 bases lay outside the gene matches. CDR3 sequence: CATRLAGPNTGELFF. The CDR3, as DNA: TGTGCCACCCGACTAGCGGGCCCGAACACCGGGGAGCTGTTTTTT.

The chain employs TRBV4-3 and TRBJ1-2; possible D gene TRBD1, 6 bases. The CDR3 is 15 amino acids. The germline V gene encodes CDR1 LGHNA and CDR2 YSLEER. The V gene lost 4 bases and the J gene lost 5 bases, with 17 bases spanning the gap. The DNA of the CDR3 is TGCGCCAGCAGCCCCCAATTGGAGGGGGTTTATGGCTACACCTTC. Amino acid sequence: CASSPQLEGVYGYTF.

For the CDR3, the DNA is TGTGCCAGCAGCTTGGCCAGTAACTATGGCTACACCTTC. Its translation is CASSLASNYGYTF. The rearrangement uses TRBV5-5 and TRBJ1-2; no clear D gene. Trimming shortened V by 0 bases and J by 1 base, and 4 bases separated the two germline ends. Germline CDR1 is SGHKS and CDR2 is YYEKEE (reference sequence). The CDR3 contains 13 residues.

The chain has TRBV5-5 and TRBJ2-7, with D unclear. Per the germline V gene, CDR1 is SGHKS and CDR2 is YYEKEE (reference sequence). V was shortened by 0 bases and J by 3 bases, with 10 bases between the two germline ends. The CDR3 loop spans 14 amino acids. CDR3 DNA: TGTGCCAGCAGCTTGGTGTCGCAGAGCTACGAGCAGTACTTC. Its protein is CASSLVSQSYEQYF.

This clone occurred a few times. The chain links TRBV4-3 to TRBJ1-3, with D unresolved. The CDR3 runs 15 residues. V lost 2 bases, J lost 2 bases, and 10 bases lay in between. Germline CDR1 reads LGHNA; CDR2 reads YSLEER. This CDR3 reads CASSQHGNPGNTIYF. Written as DNA, the CDR3 is TGCGCCAGCAGCCAACATGGAAACCCTGGAAACACCATATATTTT.

This sequence joins TRBV6-4 and TRBJ2-3, with D maybe TRBD1 (5 bases). The CDR3 runs 15 residues. CDR1 is MRHNA, CDR2 SNTAGT, per germline. Trimming removed 5 bases from V and 2 bases from J, with 14 bases in between. CDR3 nucleotide sequence: TGTGCCAGCAGTCCCCGGGCAGGGAACACAGATACGCAGTATTTT. Translated: CASSPRAGNTDTQYF.

This rearrangement joins TRBV9 to TRBJ1-4, with 10 bases aligning to TRBD1. The CDR3 is 14 residues long. Germline loops: CDR1 SGDLS, CDR2 YYNGEE. The V segment lost 4 bases and the J segment 6 bases; nucleotides outside the gene matches: 3. This CDR3 reads CASSLTGGDEKLFF. CDR3 DNA sequence: TGTGCCAGCAGCCTGACAGGGGGCGATGAAAAACTGTTTTTT.

The V gene is TRBV4-2, the J gene TRBJ2-1, with 7 nucleotides matching TRBD1. CDR1 LGHNA and CDR2 YNFKEQ come from the germline V gene. The CDR3 sequence is 15 residues long. V was pared by 4 bases and J by 0 bases, with 3 bases of the junction left unmatched. In DNA, the CDR3 is TGTGCCAGCAGCCCGGGACAGAGCTCCTACAATGAGCAGTTCTTC. Translation: CASSPGQSSYNEQFF.

The chain is built from TRBV27 and TRBJ1-2, with 7 positions matching TRBD1. CDR1 and CDR2 from the germline V gene are MNHEY and SMNVEV (reference sequence). The J segment lost 5 bases and the V segment lost 2 bases, leaving 5 bases of the junction unmatched. The CDR3 sequence is 14 residues long. The DNA of the CDR3 is TGTGCCAGCAGTTTAGCCAGGGGGACTTATGGCTACACCTTC. Translating it yields CASSLARGTYGYTF.

V usage is TRBV7-6 and J usage is TRBJ2-2; D is uncertain. Deletions cut 3 bases from V and 6 bases from J, with 14 bases between. The CDR3 runs 15 residues. Germline CDR1 is SGHVS and CDR2 is FNYEAQ. For the CDR3, the DNA is TGTGCCAGCAGCTTCGACCTGGTTGGGTCCGGGGAGCTGTTTTTT. This sequence encodes CASSFDLVGSGELFF.

The J gene is TRBJ2-7, the V gene TRBV6-5, with 7 bases fitting TRBD2. This CDR3 comprises 14 residues. V was pared by 7 bases and J by 1 base, with 7 bases of the junction left unmatched. Germline V gives CDR1 MNHEY, CDR2 SVGAGI. CDR3 protein: CASTHAAGSYEQYF. The CDR3, as DNA: TGTGCCAGCACCCACGCAGCGGGATCCTACGAGCAGTACTTC.

The rearrangement uses TRBV7-7 and TRBJ2-2, with TRBD1 as a possible D gene (6 bases). V shed 5 bases and J shed 5 bases, with 15 bases lying between them. The CDR3 is 15 amino acids. Germline V gives CDR1 SSHAT, CDR2 FNYEAQ (reference sequence). CDR3 protein: CASSPRPGVTGELFF. The DNA of the CDR3 is TGTGCCAGCAGCCCGCGGCCAGGGGTGACCGGGGAGCTGTTTTTT.

This clone was counted a single time. V usage is TRBV7-3 and J usage is TRBJ1-2; D uncertain. Deletions cut 1 base from V and 4 bases from J, with 7 bases between. Germline assignment: CDR1 SGHTA and CDR2 FQGTGA. The CDR3 contains 13 residues. This CDR3 reads CASSLNPGYGYTF. DNA of the CDR3: TGTGCCAGCAGCTTAAATCCGGGCTATGGCTACACCTTC.

The V gene is TRBV30, the J gene TRBJ2-7, with D perhaps TRBD1 (5 bases). The V gene's germline CDR1 is GTSNPN and CDR2 SVGIG (reference sequence). This CDR3 is 13 amino acids long. V dropped 2 bases and J dropped 3 bases, with 11 bases sitting between them. CDR3 sequence reads: CAWSPSGYYEQYF. CDR3 nucleotide sequence: TGTGCCTGGAGTCCCTCAGGGTACTACGAGCAGTACTTC.

The chain couples TRBV6-6 to TRBJ1-5, with D perhaps matching TRBD1 (6 bases). With 0 bases removed from V and 6 bases from J, the gap between germline ends came to 12 bases. Germline V gene data show CDR1 as MNHNY and CDR2 as SVGAGI (reference sequence). The CDR3 has 15 residues. CDR3 in DNA: TGTGCCAGCAGTTACTCTATGCAGGGGAGTCAGCCCCAGCATTTT. This sequence encodes CASSYSMQGSQPQHF.

This rearrangement joins TRBV28 to TRBJ1-3; perhaps TRBD1 as D (6 bases). CDR3 length equals 13 residues. Germline assignment: CDR1 MDHEN and CDR2 SYDVKM. Trimming removed 5 bases at V and 7 bases at J, with 12 bases between. The DNA of the CDR3 is TGTGCCAGCAGTCCCGCCCAGGGGAACACCATATATTTT. Protein product: CASSPAQGNTIYF.

This rearrangement joins TRBV28 to TRBJ2-7, with TRBD1 as a possible D gene (6 bases). Trimming stripped 5 bases from V and 2 bases from J, with 25 bases between. The germline gives CDR1 MDHEN, CDR2 SYDVKM. The CDR3 extends over 18 amino acids. CDR3 coding DNA: TGTGCCAGCAGTACTCCCCCTTATTTGTGGGGACAACCCTACGAGCAGTACTTC. It codes for CASSTPPYLWGQPYEQYF. The full variable domain, rest sourced from reference TRBV28 and TRBJ2-7, is DVKVTQSSRYLVKRTGEKVFLECVQDMDHENMFWYRQDPGLGLRLIYFSYDVKMKEKGDIPEGYSVSREKKERFSLILESASTNQTSMYLCASSTPPYLWGQPYEQYFGPGTRLTVT.

The J gene is TRBJ2-7, the V gene TRBV7-2; 11 bases match TRBD2. The CDR3 is made up of 17 amino acids. V lost 3 bases to trimming and J lost 3 bases; unmatched junction nucleotides: 10. Germline lookup yields CDR1 SGHTA and CDR2 FQGNSA. The CDR3 protein is CASSFPTGTSGNYEQYF. The CDR3 DNA sequence: TGTGCCAGCAGCTTTCCAACCGGGACTAGCGGAAACTACGAGCAGTACTTC. The whole variable domain, remainder taken from reference TRBV7-2 and TRBJ2-7, is GAGVSQSPSNKVTEKGKDVELRCDPISGHTALYWYRQSLGQGLEFLIYFQGNSAPDKSGLPSDRFSAERTGGSVSTLTIQRTQQEDSAVYLCASSFPTGTSGNYEQYFGPGTRLTVT.

The sample holds one count of this clone. The V call is TRBV28, the J call TRBJ2-5; D possibly corresponds to TRBD2 (5 bases). Germline lookup yields CDR1 MDHEN and CDR2 SYDVKM. V was trimmed by 2 bases and J by 5 bases, leaving 12 bases between them. The CDR3 is 14 residues long. This CDR3 reads CASSLARGLETQYF. CDR3 sequence (DNA): TGTGCCAGCAGTTTAGCCCGGGGATTGGAGACCCAGTACTTC.